The clone carrying this T cell receptor beta chain was counted between two and nine times. Germline and junction disagree at one end, which may indicate a read error. The CDR3 consists of 9 residues. In germline, CDR1 is DFQATT, CDR2 SNEGSKA (reference sequence). This record comes from a study of T-cell reconstitution after alpha-beta-depleted transplantation in children. A library of TCRbeta sequences, prepared with unique molecular identifiers, was generated. TCRdb independently ran MiXCR on the PCR reads; one entry per CDR3 protein. Of hundreds of thousands of distinct CDR3 sequences in the sample, around 12% were seen once.

The rearrangement joins TRBV20-1 to TRBJ2-1, with 7 bases matching TRBD2. The sequence came from a human donor who donated a stem cell graft to a child with combined immunodeficiency. The sample consisted of PBMCs from the stem cell graft donor, taken from the stem cell graft. The CDR3 nucleotides are TGCAGTGCCGCAATAGCGGGCGTCTTC. Translating gives CSAAIAGVF.